Presented here are 19 T cell receptor beta chains from one specimen sequenced in a study of monozygotic twins with inflammatory bowel disease. TCRdb reprocessed the 5' RACE reads, keeping one entry per CDR3 protein, no DNA. The sample totals some 440,000 distinct CDR3 sequences. The sequenced sample consisted of blood. The receptor source for this set is a human donor with ulcerative colitis or Crohn's disease, or a healthy co-twin of an affected twin (not recorded which).

The chain links TRBV27 to TRBJ2-1; TCRdb's assignment of TRBD2 cannot be checked, as there is no DNA. This CDR3 is 15 amino acids long. The germline gives CDR1 MNHEY, CDR2 SMNVEV (reference sequence). CDR3 region: CASSEGTSGYNEQFF.

The chain carries TRBV28 and TRBJ1-5; no DNA is available, so the TRBD1 call from TCRdb remains unchecked. Looked up from germline, CDR1 is MDHEN and CDR2 is SYDVKM. The CDR3 covers 16 residues. The CDR3 spells CASSARQFHSNQPQHF.

The chain carries TRBV19 and TRBJ1-4. The CDR3 is 15 residues long. CDR1 LNHDA and CDR2 SQIVND come from the germline V gene (reference sequence). CDR3 in amino acids: CASSIAGLSNEKLVF. Full variable domain (missing parts from reference TRBV19 and TRBJ1-4): DGGITQSPKYLFRKEGQNVTLSCEQNLNHDAMYWYRQDPGQGLRLIYYSQIVNDFQKGDIAEGYSVSREKKESFPLTVTSAQKNPTAFYLCASSIAGLSNEKLVFGSGTQLSVL.

The V call is TRBV7-2, the J call TRBJ2-1; with no DNA, the TCRdb D assignment of TRBD2 cannot be verified. This CDR3 is built from 14 residues. Germline V lookup: CDR1 SGHTA, CDR2 FQGNSA. The CDR3 is CASSLRLAPNEQFF.

V is TRBV5-1 and J is TRBJ2-3. The germline V gene has CDR1 SGHRS and CDR2 YFSETQ. The CDR3 loop spans 15 amino acids. This CDR3 reads CASSSLGSSTDTQYF. The variable domain in full, with the rest retrieved from reference TRBV5-1 and TRBJ2-3, is KAGVTQTPRYLIKTRGQQVTLSCSPISGHRSVSWYQQTPGQGLQFLFEYFSETQRNKGNFPGRFSGRQFSNSRSEMNVSTLELGDSALYLCASSSLGSSTDTQYFGPGTRLTVL.

The chain is built from TRBV20-1 and TRBJ1-2. This CDR3 has 12 residues. The germline CDR1 and CDR2 sequences are DFQATT and SNEGSKA (reference sequence). The CDR3 is CSAYGVLCGYTF.

The rearrangement uses TRBV7-9 and TRBJ2-7; there is no DNA to check the TCRdb D call of TRBD1. CDR1 and CDR2 (germline): SEHNR, FQNEAQ (reference sequence). CDR3 size: 12 residues. CDR3 loop: CASSPGQGEQYF.

This chain links TRBV5-1 with TRBJ2-3. In germline, CDR1 is SGHRS, CDR2 YFSETQ. This CDR3 has 14 amino acids. The CDR3 loop reads CASSLGLAADTQYF.

The V gene is TRBV6-1, the J gene TRBJ2-1. The CDR3 is made up of 15 amino acids. Germline values: CDR1 MNHNS, CDR2 SASEGT. The CDR3 spells CASSLGEDSYNEQFF.

The CDR3 spells CASSIDRGPYEQYF. The chain links TRBV5-1 to TRBJ2-7; with no DNA, the TCRdb D assignment of TRBD1 cannot be verified. The germline V gene has CDR1 SGHRS and CDR2 YFSETQ. The CDR3 is 14 amino acids.

The V call is TRBV19, the J call TRBJ2-2; the D call from TCRdb, TRBD1, cannot be confirmed without DNA. Germline values: CDR1 LNHDA, CDR2 SQIVND (reference sequence). CDR3 length: 14 amino acids. The CDR3 here is CASSPREAVGELFF.

V gene TRBV7-9 combines with J gene TRBJ2-7; the TCRdb call, TRBD1, lacks DNA for checking. Germline CDR1 SEHNR, CDR2 FQNEAQ (reference sequence). This CDR3 is built from 13 residues. The CDR3 loop is CASSGSGVYEQYF.

This chain joins TRBV4-1 and TRBJ2-5; TCRdb outputs TRBD1, but without DNA this stays unchecked. Germline CDR1 reads MGHRA; CDR2 reads YSYEKL. The CDR3 contains 14 residues. The CDR3 here is CASSQVTGKETQYF.

The V gene is TRBV19, the J gene TRBJ2-1; TCRdb's D gene call, TRBD1, goes unchecked for lack of DNA. Per germline, CDR1 LNHDA and CDR2 SQIVND (reference sequence). The CDR3 has 11 amino acids. CDR3 protein: CASTPTGEQFF.

The V and J genes are TRBV7-9 and TRBJ1-2; the TCRdb D gene call, TRBD1, has no DNA to confirm it. This CDR3 has 16 amino acids. Germline V gene data show CDR1 as SEHNR and CDR2 as FQNEAQ (reference sequence). The CDR3 sequence is CASSFSQGVTNYGYTF.

The chain uses TRBV5-1 and TRBJ2-7. This CDR3 contains 13 residues. Germline values: CDR1 SGHRS, CDR2 YFSETQ. The CDR3 sequence: CASSLPNRGEQYF.

This chain links TRBV5-1 with TRBJ2-2; TCRdb returns TRBD2, unconfirmable since there is no DNA. Germline V gene sequence: CDR1 SGHRS, CDR2 YFSETQ. The CDR3 contains 19 residues. CDR3 sequence reads: CASSPNMGLALSYTGELFF.

The gene calls are TRBV2 and TRBJ2-2; absent DNA, TCRdb's TRBD1 call cannot be checked. Germline loops: CDR1 SNHLY, CDR2 FYNNEI. This CDR3 contains 12 residues. Here the CDR3 reads CASRQGTGELFF.

The chain has TRBV7-9 and TRBJ2-7; TCRdb calls TRBD2, which cannot be checked without DNA. The CDR3 totals 16 residues. CDR1 is SEHNR and CDR2 is FQNEAQ in the germline V gene (reference sequence). CDR3 sequence reads: CASSLKGTDGAYEQYF. Variable domain in full (rest from reference TRBV7-9 and TRBJ2-7): DTGVSQNPRHKITKRGQNVTFRCDPISEHNRLYWYRQTLGQGPEFLTYFQNEAQLEKSRLLSDRFSAERPKGSFSTLEIQRTEQGDSAMYLCASSLKGTDGAYEQYFGPGTRLTVT.